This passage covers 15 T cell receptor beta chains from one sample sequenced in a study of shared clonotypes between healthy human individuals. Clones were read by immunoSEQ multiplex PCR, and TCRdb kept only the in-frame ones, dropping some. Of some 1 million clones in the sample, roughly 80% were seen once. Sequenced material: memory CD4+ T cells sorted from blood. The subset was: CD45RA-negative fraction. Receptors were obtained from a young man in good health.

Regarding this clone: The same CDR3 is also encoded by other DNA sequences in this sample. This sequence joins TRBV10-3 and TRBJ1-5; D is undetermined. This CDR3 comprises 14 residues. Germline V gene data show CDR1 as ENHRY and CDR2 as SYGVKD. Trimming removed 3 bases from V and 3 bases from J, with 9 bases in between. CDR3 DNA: TGTGCCATCAGTGAATCGGGGTCCAATCAGCCCCAGCATTTT. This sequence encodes CAISESGSNQPQHF.

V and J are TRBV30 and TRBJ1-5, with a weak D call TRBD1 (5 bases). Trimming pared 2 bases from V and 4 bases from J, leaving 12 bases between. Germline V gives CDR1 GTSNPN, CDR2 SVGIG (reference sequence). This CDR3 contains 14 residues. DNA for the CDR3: TGTGCCTGGAGTTTCCAGGGATCGAATCAGCCCCAGCATTTT. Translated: CAWSFQGSNQPQHF.

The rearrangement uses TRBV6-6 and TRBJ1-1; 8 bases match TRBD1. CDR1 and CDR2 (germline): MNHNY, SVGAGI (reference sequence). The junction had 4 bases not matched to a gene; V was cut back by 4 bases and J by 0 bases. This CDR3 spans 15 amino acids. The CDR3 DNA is TGTGCCAGCAGTTCAGGGGGCTCCATGAACACTGAAGCTTTCTTT. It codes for CASSSGGSMNTEAFF.

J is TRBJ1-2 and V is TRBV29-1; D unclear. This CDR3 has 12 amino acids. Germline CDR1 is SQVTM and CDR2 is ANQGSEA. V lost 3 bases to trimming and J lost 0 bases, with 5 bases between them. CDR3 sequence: CSVDAANYGYTF. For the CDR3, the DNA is TGCAGCGTTGATGCAGCTAACTATGGCTACACCTTC.

CDR3 DNA sequence: TGTGCCAGCAGAAGAGAACCGGGGAATACGCAGTATTTT. It is translated as CASRREPGNTQYF. The chain uses TRBV2 and TRBJ2-3; possibly TRBD2 for D (5 bases). CDR3 length: 13 amino acids. Per the germline V gene, CDR1 is SNHLY and CDR2 is FYNNEI. Trimming took off 6 bases at V and 7 bases at J, with 14 bases between the two ends.

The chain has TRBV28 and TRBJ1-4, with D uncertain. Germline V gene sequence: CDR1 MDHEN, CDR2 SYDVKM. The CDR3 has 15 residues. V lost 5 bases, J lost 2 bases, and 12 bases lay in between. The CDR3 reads CASSLRRITNEKLFF. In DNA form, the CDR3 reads TGTGCCAGCAGTCTCCGACGGATCACTAATGAAAAACTGTTTTTT.

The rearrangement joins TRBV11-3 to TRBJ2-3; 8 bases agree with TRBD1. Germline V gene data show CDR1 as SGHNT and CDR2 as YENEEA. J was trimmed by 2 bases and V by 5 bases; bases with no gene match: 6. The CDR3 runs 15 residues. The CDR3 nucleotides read TGTGCCAGCAGCCCGACAGGGGTCGACACAGATACGCAGTATTTT. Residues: CASSPTGVDTDTQYF.

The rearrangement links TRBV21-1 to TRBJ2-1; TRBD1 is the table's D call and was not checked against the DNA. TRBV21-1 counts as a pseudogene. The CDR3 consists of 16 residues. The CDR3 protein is CASSKGHRGRSNEQFF. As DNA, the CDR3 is TGTGCCAGCAGCAAAGGGCACAGGGGGCGCAGTAATGAGCAGTTCTTC.

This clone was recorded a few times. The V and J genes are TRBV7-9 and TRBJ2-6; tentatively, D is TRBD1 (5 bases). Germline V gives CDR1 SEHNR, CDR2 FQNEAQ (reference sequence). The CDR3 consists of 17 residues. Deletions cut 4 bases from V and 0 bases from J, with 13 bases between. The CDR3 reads CASSSTVLDSGANVLTF. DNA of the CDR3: TGTGCCAGCAGCTCGACAGTGCTGGACTCTGGGGCCAACGTCCTGACTTTC.

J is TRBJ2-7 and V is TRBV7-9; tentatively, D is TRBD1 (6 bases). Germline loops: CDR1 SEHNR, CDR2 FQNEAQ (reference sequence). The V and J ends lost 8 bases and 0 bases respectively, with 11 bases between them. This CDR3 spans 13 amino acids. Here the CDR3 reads CASGEGDSYEQYF. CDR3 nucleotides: TGTGCCAGCGGTGAGGGGGACTCCTACGAGCAGTACTTC.

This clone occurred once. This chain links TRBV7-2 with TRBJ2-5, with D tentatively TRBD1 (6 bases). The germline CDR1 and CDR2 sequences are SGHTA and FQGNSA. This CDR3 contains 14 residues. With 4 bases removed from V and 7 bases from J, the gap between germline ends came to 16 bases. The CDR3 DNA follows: TGTGCCAGCAGCTCCCGACAGGAGGCGGGGACCCAGTACTTC. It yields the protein CASSSRQEAGTQYF.

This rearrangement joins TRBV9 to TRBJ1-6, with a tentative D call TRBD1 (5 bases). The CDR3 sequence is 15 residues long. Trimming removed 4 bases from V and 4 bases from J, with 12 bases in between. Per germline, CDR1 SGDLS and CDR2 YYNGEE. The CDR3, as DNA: TGTGCCAGCAGCCTAGCCCAGGGATATAATTCACCCCTCCACTTT. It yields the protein CASSLAQGYNSPLHF.

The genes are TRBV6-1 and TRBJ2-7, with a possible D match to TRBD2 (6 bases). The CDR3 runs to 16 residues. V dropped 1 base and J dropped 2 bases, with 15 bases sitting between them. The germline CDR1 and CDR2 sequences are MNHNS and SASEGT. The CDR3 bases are TGTGCCAGCAGTGAAGAGGGCCGGGGACTCACCTACGAGCAGTACTTC. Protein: CASSEEGRGLTYEQYF.

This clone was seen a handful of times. The CDR3 bases are TGTGCCAGCAAACCGTCCCATCAAGGAGTGGGGGAGCTGTTTTTT. Its translation: CASKPSHQGVGELFF. J is TRBJ2-2 and V is TRBV9; D call uncertain. Trimming pared 6 bases from V and 8 bases from J, leaving 20 bases between. Per germline, CDR1 SGDLS and CDR2 YYNGEE. The CDR3 is 15 residues long.

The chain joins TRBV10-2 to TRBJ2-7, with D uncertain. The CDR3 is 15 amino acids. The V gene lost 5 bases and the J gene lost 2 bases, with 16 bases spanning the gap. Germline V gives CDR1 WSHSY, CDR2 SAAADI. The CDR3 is CASSLATLGTYEQYF. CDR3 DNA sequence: TGCGCCAGCAGTTTGGCGACCCTAGGGACCTACGAGCAGTACTTC.